The T cell receptor (beta chain) under discussion was sequenced for a study of untreated major depressive disorder. Study findings and constraints: TRBV05-01 (Vbeta 5.1) usage was higher in CD4+ T cells of depressed patients than controls.

CDR1 is LGHNA, CDR2 YNFKEQ, per germline. V was clipped by 4 bases and J by 7 bases, with 19 bases between them. The CDR3 is 15 amino acids. Generated by immunoSEQ multiplex PCR, the TCRdb table keeps only in-frame clones and is missing some. The sample gives 20,000 or so clones, under 95% of which show up once; approximately 0.6% is in the top ten. On this clone: Its cognate antigen is unknown.

Every depressed patient was matched in pairs with a non-depressed control on sex, age, current smoking status and body mass index. Major depressive disorder by DSM-IV, Hamilton depression score of at least 18. Patient depression severity was moderate to severe. About 28 ml of peripheral blood was collected per donor. The sequenced sample consisted of CD4+ T cells from PBMCs. The clonotype comes from a woman aged 40 to 55 with major depressive disorder. The chain carries TRBV4-2 and TRBJ1-2; TRBD1 is a possible D gene (5 bases). CDR3 region: CASSLSRMGESGYTF. The DNA of the CDR3 is TGTGCCAGCAGCCTATCGAGAATGGGGGAGAGTGGCTACACCTTC.